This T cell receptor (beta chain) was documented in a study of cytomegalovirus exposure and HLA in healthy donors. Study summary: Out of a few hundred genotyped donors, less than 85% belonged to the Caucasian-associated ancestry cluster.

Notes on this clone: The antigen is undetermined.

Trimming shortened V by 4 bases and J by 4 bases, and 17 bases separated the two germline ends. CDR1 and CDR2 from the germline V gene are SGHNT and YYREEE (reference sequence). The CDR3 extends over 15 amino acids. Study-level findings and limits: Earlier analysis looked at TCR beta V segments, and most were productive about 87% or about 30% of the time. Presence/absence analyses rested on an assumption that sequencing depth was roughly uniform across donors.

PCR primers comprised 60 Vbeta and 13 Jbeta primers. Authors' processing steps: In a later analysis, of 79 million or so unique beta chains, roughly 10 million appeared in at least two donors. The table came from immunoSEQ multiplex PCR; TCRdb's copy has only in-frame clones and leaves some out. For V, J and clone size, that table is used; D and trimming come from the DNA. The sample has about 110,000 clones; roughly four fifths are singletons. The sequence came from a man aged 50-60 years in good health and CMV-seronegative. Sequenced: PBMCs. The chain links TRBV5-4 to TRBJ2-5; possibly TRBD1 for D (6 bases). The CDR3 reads CASSPAGRGRETQYF. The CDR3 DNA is TGTGCCAGCAGCCCCGCTGGCAGGGGTCGAGAGACCCAGTACTTC.